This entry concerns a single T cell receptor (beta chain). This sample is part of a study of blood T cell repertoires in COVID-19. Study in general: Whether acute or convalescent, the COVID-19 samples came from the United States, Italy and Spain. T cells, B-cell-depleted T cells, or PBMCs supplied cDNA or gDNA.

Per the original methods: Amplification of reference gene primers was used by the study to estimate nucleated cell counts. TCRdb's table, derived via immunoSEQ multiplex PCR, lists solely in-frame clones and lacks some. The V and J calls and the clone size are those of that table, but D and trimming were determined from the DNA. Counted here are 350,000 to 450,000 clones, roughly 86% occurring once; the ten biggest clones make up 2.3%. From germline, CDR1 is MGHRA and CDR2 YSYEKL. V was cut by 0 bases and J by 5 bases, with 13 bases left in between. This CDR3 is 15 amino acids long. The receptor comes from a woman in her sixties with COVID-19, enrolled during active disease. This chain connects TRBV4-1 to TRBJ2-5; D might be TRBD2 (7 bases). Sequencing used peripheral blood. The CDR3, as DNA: TGCGCCAGCAGCCAAGATTCGGGGGGCGAGGAGACCCAGTACTTC. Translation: CASSQDSGGEETQYF.